Only a few counts were recorded for the clone carrying this TCR beta chain. The data originate from a study of T-cell reconstitution after alpha-beta-depleted transplantation in children. The CDR3 is 15 amino acids. Germline V CDR1 and CDR2: MNHEY, SMNVEV (reference sequence). Trimming at V came to 2 bases and at J to 4 bases, leaving 6 bases not matched to a gene. Preparation of the TCRbeta library was carried out with unique molecular identifiers. TCRdb independently ran MiXCR on the PCR reads; one entry per CDR3 protein. Here the sample spans about 610,000 distinct CDR3 sequences, approximately 10% being singletons.

This receptor was obtained from a human donor who donated a stem cell graft to a child with acute myeloid leukemia. The chain joins TRBV27 to TRBJ1-1, with TRBD1 matching 8 bases. Material: PBMCs from the stem cell graft donor, obtained from the stem cell graft. The CDR3 protein is CASSLRTGFRTEAFF. DNA for the CDR3: TGTGCCAGCAGTTTACGGACAGGGTTCCGCACTGAAGCTTTCTTT.